The TCR beta chain described here comes from a study of identical twins. A note on this clonotype: Its antigen is currently unknown.

The CDR3 is made up of 13 amino acids. The germline CDR1 and CDR2 sequences are WSHSY and SAAADI. V was trimmed by 6 bases and J by 5 bases, leaving 12 bases between them. TCRdb reprocessed the 5' RACE reads via MiXCR and lists one record per CDR3 protein. The sample carries approximately 500,000 distinct CDR3 sequences, nearly 15% recorded once. Findings and limits, study-wide: With beta out-of-frame sequences, excess sharing by twins was weaker. Low generation probability was overrepresented in out-of-frame alpha sequences shared by twins.

This same sample was also taken into another study, of yellow fever vaccine responses in identical twins.

The source is a woman between 18 and 29 years old in good health. The chain employs TRBV10-2 and TRBJ2-3; the D call may be TRBD1 or TRBD2 (5 bases each). Material for sequencing was CD4+ T cells sorted from blood. The CDR3 DNA sequence: TGCGCCAGCAGGGGGGACCTGGTAGATACGCAGTATTTT. This encodes CASRGDLVDTQYF.